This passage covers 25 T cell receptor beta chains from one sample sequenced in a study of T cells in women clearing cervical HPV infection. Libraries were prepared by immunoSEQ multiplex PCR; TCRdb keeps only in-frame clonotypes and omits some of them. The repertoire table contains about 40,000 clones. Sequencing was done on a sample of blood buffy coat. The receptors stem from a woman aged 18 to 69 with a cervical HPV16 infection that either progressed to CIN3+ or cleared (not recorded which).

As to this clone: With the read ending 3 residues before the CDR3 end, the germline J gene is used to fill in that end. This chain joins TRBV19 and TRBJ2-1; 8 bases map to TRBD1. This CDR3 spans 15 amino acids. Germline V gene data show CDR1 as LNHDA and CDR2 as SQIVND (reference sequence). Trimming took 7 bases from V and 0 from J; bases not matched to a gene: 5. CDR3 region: CASTDGQGSYNEQFF. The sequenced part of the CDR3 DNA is TGTGCCAGTACCGATGGACAGGGCTCCTACAATGAG.

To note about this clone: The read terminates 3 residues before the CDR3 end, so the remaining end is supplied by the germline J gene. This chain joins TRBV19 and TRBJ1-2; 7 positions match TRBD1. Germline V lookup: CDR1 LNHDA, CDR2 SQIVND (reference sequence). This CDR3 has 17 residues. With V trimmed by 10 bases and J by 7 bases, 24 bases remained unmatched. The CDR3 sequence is CATGGTVPSMGWIGYTF. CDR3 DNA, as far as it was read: TGTGCCACCGGCGGGACAGTGCCATCGATGGGGTGGATTGGC.

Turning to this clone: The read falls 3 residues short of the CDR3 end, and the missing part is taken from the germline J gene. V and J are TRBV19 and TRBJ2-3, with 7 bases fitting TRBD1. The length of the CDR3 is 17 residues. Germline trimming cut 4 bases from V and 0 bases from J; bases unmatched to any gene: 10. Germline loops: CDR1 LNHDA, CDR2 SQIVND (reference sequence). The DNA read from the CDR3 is TGTGCCAGTAGTAGTCGACAGGGATGGGACAGCACAGATACG. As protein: CASSSRQGWDSTDT. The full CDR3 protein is CASSSRQGWDSTDTQYF.

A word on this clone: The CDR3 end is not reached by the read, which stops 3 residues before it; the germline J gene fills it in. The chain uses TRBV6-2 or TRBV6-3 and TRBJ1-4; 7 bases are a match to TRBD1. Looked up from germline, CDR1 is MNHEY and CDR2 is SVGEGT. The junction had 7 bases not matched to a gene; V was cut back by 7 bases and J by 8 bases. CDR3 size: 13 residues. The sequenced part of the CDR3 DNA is TGTGCCAGCACTGACAGGGTAGGAGAAAAA. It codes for CASTDRVGEK. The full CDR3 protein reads CASTDRVGEKLFF.

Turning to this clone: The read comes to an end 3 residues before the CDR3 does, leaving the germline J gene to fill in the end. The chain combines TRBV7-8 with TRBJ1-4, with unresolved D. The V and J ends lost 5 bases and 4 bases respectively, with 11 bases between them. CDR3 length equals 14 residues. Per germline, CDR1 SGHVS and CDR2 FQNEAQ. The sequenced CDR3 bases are TGTGCCAGCAGCCCCACGGGGATTAATGAAAAA. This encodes CASSPTGINEK. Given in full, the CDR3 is CASSPTGINEKLFF.

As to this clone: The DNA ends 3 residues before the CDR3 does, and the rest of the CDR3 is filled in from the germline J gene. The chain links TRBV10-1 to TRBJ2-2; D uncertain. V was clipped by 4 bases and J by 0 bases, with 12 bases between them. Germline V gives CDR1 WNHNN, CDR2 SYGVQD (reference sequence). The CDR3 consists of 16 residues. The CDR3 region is CASSAGPRSNTGELFF. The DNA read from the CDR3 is TGCGCCAGCAGTGCCGGTCCCCGCTCGAACACCGGGGAG.

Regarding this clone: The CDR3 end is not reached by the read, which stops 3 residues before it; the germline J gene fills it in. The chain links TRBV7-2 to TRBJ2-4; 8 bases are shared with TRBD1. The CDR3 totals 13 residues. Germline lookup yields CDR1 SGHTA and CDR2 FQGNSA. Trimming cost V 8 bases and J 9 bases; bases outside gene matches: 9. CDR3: CASGVGQGTIQYF. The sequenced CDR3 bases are TGTGCCAGCGGGGTTGGACAGGGTACCATT.

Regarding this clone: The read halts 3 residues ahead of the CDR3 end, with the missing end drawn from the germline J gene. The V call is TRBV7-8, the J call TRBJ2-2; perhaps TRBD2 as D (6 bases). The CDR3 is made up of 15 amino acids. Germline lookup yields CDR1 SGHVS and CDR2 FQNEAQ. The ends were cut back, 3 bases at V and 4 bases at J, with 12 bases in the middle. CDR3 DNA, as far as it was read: TGTGCCAGCAGCTTTTTACTAGCCAGCACCGGGGAG. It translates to CASSFLLASTGE. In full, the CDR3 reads CASSFLLASTGELFF.

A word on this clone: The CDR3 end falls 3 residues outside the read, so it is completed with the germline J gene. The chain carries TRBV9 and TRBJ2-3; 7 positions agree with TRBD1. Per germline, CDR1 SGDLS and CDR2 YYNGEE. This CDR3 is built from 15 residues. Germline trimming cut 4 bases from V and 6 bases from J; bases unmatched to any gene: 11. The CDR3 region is CASSFPQGPLDTQYF. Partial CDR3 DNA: TGTGCCAGCAGCTTCCCACAGGGGCCCCTGGATACG. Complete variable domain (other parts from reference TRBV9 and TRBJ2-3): DSGVTQTPKHLITATGQRVTLRCSPRSGDLSVYWYQQSLDQGLQFLIQYYNGEERAKGNILERFSAQQFPDLHSELNLSSLELGDSALYFCASSFPQGPLDTQYFGPGTRLTVL.

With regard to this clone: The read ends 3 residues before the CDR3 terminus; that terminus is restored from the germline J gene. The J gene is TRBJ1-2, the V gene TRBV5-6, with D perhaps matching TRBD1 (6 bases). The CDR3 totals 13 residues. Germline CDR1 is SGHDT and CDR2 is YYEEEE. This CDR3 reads CASSFMGAGGYTF. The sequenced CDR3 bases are TGTGCCAGCAGCTTTATGGGGGCTGGAGGC.

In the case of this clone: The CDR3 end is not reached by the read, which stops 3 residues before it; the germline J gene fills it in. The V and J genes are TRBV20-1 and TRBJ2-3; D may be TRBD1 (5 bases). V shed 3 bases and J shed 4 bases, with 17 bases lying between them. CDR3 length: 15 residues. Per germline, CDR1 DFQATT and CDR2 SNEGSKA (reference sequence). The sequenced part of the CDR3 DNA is TGCAGTGCTAGCCCCAGGGCCTTAGTCGCAGATACG. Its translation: CSASPRALVADT. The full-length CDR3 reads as CSASPRALVADTQYF.

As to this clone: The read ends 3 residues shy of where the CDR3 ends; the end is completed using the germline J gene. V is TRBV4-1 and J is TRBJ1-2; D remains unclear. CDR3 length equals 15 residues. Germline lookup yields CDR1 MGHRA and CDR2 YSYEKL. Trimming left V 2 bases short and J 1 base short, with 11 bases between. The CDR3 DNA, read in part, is TGCGCCAGCAGCCAATCTGTCCTTCTTAACTATGGC. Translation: CASSQSVLLNYG. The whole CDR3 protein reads CASSQSVLLNYGYTF.

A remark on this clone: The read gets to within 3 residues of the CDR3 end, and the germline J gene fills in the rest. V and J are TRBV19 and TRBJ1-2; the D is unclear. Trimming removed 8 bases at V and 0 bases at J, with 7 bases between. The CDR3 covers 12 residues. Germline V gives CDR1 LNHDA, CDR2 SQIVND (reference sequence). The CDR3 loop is CASQEANYGYTF. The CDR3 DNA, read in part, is TGTGCCAGTCAGGAAGCTAACTATGGC.

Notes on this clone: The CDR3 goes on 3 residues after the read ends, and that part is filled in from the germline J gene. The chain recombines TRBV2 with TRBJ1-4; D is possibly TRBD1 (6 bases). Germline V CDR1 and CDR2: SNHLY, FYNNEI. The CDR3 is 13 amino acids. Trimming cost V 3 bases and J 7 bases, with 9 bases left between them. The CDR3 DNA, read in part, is TGTGCCAGCAGTGAGTCAGGGGTTGAAAAA. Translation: CASSESGVEK. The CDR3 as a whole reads CASSESGVEKLFF.

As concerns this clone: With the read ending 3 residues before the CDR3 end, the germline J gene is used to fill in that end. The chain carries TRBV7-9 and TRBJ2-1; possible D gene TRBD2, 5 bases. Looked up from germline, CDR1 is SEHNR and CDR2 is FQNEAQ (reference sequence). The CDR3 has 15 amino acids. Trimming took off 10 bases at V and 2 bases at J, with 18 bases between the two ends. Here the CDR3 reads CAIQGSGLTYNEQFF. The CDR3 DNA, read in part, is TGTGCCATCCAAGGCAGTGGACTCACCTACAATGAG.

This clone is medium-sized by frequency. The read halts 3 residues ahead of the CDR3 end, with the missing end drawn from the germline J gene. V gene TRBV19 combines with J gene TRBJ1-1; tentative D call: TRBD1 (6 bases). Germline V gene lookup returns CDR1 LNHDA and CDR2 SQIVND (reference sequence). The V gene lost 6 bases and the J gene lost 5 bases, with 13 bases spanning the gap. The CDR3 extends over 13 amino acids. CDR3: CASSQLQGTEAFF. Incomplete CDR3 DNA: TGTGCCAGTAGCCAACTACAGGGTACTGAA.

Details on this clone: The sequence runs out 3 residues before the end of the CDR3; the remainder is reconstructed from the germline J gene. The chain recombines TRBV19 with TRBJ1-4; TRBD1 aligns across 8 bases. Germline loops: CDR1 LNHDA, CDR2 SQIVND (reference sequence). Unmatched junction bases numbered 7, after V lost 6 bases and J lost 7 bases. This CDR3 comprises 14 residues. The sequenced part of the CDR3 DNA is TGTGCCAGTAGCATCGACAGGGGACGTGAAAAA. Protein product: CASSIDRGREK. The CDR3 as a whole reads CASSIDRGREKLFF.

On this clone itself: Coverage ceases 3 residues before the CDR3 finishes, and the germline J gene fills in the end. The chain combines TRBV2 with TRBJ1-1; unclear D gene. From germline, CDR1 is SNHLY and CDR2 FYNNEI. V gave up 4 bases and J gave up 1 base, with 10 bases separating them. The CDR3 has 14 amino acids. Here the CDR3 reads CASSGVTANTEAFF. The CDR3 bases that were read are TGTGCCAGCAGTGGAGTAACAGCGAACACTGAA.

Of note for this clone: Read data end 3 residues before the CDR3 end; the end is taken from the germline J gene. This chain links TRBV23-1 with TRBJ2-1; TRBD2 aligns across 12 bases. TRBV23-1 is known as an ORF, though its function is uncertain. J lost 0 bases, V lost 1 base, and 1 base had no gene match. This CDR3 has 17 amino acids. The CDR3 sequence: CASSQLGLAGSYNEQFF. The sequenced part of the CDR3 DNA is TGCGCCAGCAGTCAATTGGGACTAGCGGGCTCCTACAATGAG.

This CDR3 is CASSSEDISNQPQHF. The DNA read from the CDR3 is TGTGCCAGCAGTTCCGAGGACATCAGCAATCAGCCC. The genes are TRBV7-9 and TRBJ1-5, with a possible D match to TRBD1 (5 bases). The CDR3 extends 3 residues past the end of the read, so its final part is completed from the germline J gene. Deletions cut 6 bases from V and 1 base from J, with 13 bases between. This CDR3 region has 15 residues. The germline V gene encodes CDR1 SEHNR and CDR2 FQNEAQ (reference sequence).

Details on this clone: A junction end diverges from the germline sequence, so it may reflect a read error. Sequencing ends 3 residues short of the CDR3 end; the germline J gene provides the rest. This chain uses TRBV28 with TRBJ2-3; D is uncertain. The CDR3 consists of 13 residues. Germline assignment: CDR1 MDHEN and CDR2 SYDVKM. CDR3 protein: CASSLGSRDTQYF. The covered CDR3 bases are TGTGCCAGCAGTTTGGGTAGCAGAGATACG.

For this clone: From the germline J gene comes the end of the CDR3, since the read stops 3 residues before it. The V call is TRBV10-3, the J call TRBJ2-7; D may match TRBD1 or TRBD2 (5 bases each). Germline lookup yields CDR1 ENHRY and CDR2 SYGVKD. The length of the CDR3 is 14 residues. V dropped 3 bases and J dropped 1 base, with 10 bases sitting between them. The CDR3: CAISERGVSYEQYF. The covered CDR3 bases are TGTGCCATCAGTGAAAGAGGGGTGTCCTACGAG.

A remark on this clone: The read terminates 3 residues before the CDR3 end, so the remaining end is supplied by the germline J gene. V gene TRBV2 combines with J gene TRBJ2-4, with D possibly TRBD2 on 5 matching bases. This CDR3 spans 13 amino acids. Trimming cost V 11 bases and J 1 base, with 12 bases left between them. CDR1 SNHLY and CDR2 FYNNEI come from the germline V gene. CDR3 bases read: TGTGCCTCCCAACCGGGGGCCAAAAACATT. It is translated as CASQPGAKNI. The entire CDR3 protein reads CASQPGAKNIQYF.

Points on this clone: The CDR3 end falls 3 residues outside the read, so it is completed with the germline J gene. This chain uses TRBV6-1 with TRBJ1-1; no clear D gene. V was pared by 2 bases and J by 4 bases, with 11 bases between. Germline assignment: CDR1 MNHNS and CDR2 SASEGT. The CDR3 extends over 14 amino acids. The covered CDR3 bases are TGTGCCAGCAGTGAACGGGGTTATGGCACTGAA. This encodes CASSERGYGTE. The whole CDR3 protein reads CASSERGYGTEAFF.

CDR3 DNA, as far as it was read: TGTGCCAGCAGCCAAGATCTCGGGTCGGGGAGTGAG. Its translation is CASSQDLGSGSE. In full, the CDR3 reads CASSQDLGSGSEQFF. This chain joins TRBV4-2 and TRBJ2-1; tentatively, D is TRBD2 (5 bases). The read ends 3 residues shy of where the CDR3 ends; the end is completed using the germline J gene. The CDR3 is 15 residues long. The germline V and J ends were trimmed by 0 bases and 9 bases, with 15 bases remaining between them. Germline loops: CDR1 LGHNA, CDR2 YNFKEQ.